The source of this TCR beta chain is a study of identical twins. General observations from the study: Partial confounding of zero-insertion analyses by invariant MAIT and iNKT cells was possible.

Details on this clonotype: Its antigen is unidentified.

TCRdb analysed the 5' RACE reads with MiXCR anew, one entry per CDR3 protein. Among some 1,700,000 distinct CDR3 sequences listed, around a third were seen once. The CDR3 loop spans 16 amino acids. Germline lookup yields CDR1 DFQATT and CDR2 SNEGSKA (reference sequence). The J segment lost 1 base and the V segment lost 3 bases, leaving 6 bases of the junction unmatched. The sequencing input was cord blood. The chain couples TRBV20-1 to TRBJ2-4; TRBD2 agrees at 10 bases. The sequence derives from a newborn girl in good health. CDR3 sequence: CSASNLAGDAKNIQYF. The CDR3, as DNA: TGCAGTGCTAGCAACCTAGCGGGAGACGCCAAAAACATTCAGTACTTC.